The clone carrying this TCR beta chain was seen more than once but under ten times. Its antigen is not identified. MiXCR, applied by TCRdb to the 5' RACE reads, yields one record per CDR3 protein. The data hold about 530,000 distinct CDR3 sequences, with about 22% observed a single time. Every sampled donor was Caucasian and healthy. The data originate from a study of identical twins. Study-wide points: Cord blood beta clonotypes that were abundant carried fewer insertions, and memory repertoires showed no such trend. Out-of-frame beta chain sequences displayed weaker excess sharing between twins.

The germline V gene has CDR1 KGHDR and CDR2 SFDVKD. The length of the CDR3 is 15 residues. V dropped 4 bases and J dropped 0 bases, with 11 bases sitting between them. The same data also went into a second study, on yellow fever vaccine responses in identical twins.

Source material: CD4+ T cells sorted from blood. The chain uses TRBV24-1 and TRBJ1-2; D is possibly TRBD1 (6 bases). The sequence derives from a woman younger than 35 in good health. This chain's CDR3 is CATSEGTPPNYGYTF. CDR3 DNA: TGTGCCACCAGTGAAGGGACACCTCCTAACTATGGCTACACCTTC.